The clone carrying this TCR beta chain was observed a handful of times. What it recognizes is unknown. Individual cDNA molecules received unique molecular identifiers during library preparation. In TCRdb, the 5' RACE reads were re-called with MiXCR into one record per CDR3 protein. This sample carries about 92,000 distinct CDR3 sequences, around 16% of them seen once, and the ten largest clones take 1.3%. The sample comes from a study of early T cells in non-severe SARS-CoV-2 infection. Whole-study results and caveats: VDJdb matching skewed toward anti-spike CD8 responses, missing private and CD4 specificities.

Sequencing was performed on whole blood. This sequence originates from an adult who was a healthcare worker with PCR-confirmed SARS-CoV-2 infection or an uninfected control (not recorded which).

CDR3 bases: TGTGCCAGCAATAGGGGATTGCGATCCTACGAGCAGTACTTC. Amino acids: CASNRGLRSYEQYF. The V gene is TRBV12-3 or TRBV12-4, the J gene TRBJ2-7; tentatively, D is TRBD1 (5 bases). Trimming cost V 7 bases and J 1 base, with 14 bases left between them. This CDR3 comprises 14 residues.